This TCR beta chain was sequenced in a study of PD-L1 blockade in urothelial cancer. Study-wide background: When blood samples were assessed, the median T cell count was around 150,000.

The repertoire was sequenced with immunoSEQ multiplex PCR; TCRdb's copy has only in-frame clones and lacks some. There are about 55,000 clones in the sample; roughly 80% occur only once, and less than 1.5% lies in the top ten. This CDR3 is 15 amino acids long. Trimming stripped 2 bases from V and 1 base from J, with 12 bases between. The germline V gene has CDR1 SGHTA and CDR2 FQGNSA. The sample's time point: pretreatment peripheral blood. The sample in question was PBMCs, obtained around atezolizumab (anti-PD-L1) treatment. This rearrangement joins TRBV7-2 to TRBJ2-7; TRBD2 is a possible D gene (6 bases). This clonotype originated in a man aged 45 to 65 with urothelial cancer. This chain's CDR3 is CASSLTPSVSYEQYF. The CDR3 coding sequence is TGTGCCAGCAGCTTAACGCCTAGCGTTTCCTACGAGCAGTACTTC.